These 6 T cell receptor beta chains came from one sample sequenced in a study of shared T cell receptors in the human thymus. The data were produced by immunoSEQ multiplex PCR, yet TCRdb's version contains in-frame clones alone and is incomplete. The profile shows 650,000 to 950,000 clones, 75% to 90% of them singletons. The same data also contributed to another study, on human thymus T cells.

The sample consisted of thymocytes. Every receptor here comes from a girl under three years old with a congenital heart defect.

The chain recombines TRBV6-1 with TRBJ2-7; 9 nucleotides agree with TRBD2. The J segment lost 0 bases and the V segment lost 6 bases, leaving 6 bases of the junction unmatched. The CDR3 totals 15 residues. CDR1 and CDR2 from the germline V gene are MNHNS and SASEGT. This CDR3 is CASRETSGRSYEQYF. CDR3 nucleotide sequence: TGTGCCAGCAGGGAAACTAGCGGGCGCTCCTACGAGCAGTACTTC.

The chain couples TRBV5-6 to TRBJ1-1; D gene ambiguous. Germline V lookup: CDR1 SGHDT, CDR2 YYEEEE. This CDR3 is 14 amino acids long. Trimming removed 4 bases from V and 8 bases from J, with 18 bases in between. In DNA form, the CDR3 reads TGTGCCAGCAGCCCTGGCGGGTCTTGGATCGAAGCTTTCTTT. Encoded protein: CASSPGGSWIEAFF. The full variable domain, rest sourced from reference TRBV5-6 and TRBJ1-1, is DAGVTQSPTHLIKTRGQQVTLRCSPKSGHDTVSWYQQALGQGPQFIFQYYEEEERQRGNFPDRFSGHQFPNYSSELNVNALLLGDSALYLCASSPGGSWIEAFFGQGTRLTVV.

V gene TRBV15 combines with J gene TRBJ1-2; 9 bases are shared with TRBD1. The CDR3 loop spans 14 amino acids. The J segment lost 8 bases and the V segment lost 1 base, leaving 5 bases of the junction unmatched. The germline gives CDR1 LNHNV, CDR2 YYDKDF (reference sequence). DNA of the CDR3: TGTGCCACCAGCAGAGTCAGAACAGGGGGCGGCTACACCTTC. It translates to CATSRVRTGGGYTF.

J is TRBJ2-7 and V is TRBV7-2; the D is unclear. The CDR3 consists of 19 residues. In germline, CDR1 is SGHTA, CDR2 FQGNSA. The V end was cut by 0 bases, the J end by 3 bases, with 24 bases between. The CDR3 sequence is CASSLAKRTTSAYYYEQYF. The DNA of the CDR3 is TGTGCCAGCAGCTTAGCCAAACGTACTACATCTGCTTATTACTACGAGCAGTACTTC.

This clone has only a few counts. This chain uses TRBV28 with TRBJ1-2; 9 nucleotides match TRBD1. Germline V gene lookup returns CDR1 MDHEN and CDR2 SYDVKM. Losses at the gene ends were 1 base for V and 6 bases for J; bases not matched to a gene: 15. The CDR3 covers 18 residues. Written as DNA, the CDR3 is TGTGCCAGCAGTTTATACAAACCCAATACAGGGGGCAATGATGGCTACACCTTC. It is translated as CASSLYKPNTGGNDGYTF.

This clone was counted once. The CDR3 protein is CASSDPDRDRRNEQFF. CDR3 DNA: TGCGCCAGCAGTGACCCCGACCGGGACAGGAGAAATGAGCAGTTCTTC. V and J are TRBV10-1 and TRBJ2-1, with TRBD1 matching 8 bases. Germline V gene data show CDR1 as WNHNN and CDR2 as SYGVQD (reference sequence). Trimming removed 3 bases from V and 7 bases from J; junction bases left unmatched: 11. CDR3 length: 16 residues.